This T cell receptor (beta chain) was retrieved from a study of cytomegalovirus exposure and HLA in healthy donors. This clone was detected only once. Its specificity is not known. Unrecorded immune exposures were likely, despite nominal health at sampling. Trimming shortened V by 4 bases and J by 3 bases, and 9 bases separated the two germline ends. Germline CDR1 is MDHEN and CDR2 is SYDVKM. This CDR3 has 13 residues. Findings and caveats of the study: Most TCR sequences were uncommon, yet certain public TCRs appeared in many donors.

PCR primers comprised 60 Vbeta and 13 Jbeta primers. TCRdb's copy holds only in-frame clones and misses some; the assay was immunoSEQ multiplex PCR. The top ten hold approximately 3.2% of the sample, which has more than 140,000 clones, roughly four fifths seen once. The chain couples TRBV28 to TRBJ1-1; D is uncertain. Sequencing was done on a sample of PBMCs. The sequence derives from a man younger than 30 in good health and CMV-seropositive. CDR3 sequence: CASSSRLYTEAFF. CDR3 bases: TGTGCCAGCAGTTCACGGTTATACACTGAAGCTTTCTTT. The whole variable domain, remainder taken from reference TRBV28 and TRBJ1-1, is DVKVTQSSRYLVKRTGEKVFLECVQDMDHENMFWYRQDPGLGLRLIYFSYDVKMKEKGDIPEGYSVSREKKERFSLILESASTNQTSMYLCASSSRLYTEAFFGQGTRLTVV.